The 28 T cell receptor beta chains below come from one sample, sequenced in a study of T cells after posttransplantation cyclophosphamide. Generated by immunoSEQ multiplex PCR, the TCRdb table keeps only in-frame clones and is missing some. The sample records under 20,000 clones, around four fifths being singletons. Sequences were obtained from memory CD4+ T cells sorted from blood. The receptor set was obtained from a young man in good health and a related stem cell transplant donor.

The chain has TRBV7-2 and TRBJ2-7, with TRBD1 matching over 10 bases. This CDR3 comprises 13 residues. J gave up 6 bases and V 1 base, and 0 bases lay outside the gene matches. Germline V gives CDR1 SGHTA, CDR2 FQGNSA. The CDR3 here is CASSLGTGGEQYF. In DNA form, the CDR3 reads TGTGCCAGCAGCTTAGGGACAGGGGGCGAGCAGTACTTC.

This clone was counted only a few times. The CDR3 loop reads CASSQGQGARTGELFF. For the CDR3, the DNA is TGCGCCAGCAGCCAGGGACAGGGGGCCCGAACCGGGGAGCTGTTTTTT. The J gene is TRBJ2-2, the V gene TRBV4-1; 12 positions agree with TRBD1. Germline V gene sequence: CDR1 MGHRA, CDR2 YSYEKL. The V segment lost 3 bases and the J segment 5 bases; nucleotides outside the gene matches: 4. The CDR3 runs 16 residues.

The rearrangement joins TRBV7-2 to TRBJ2-7; 8 bases align to TRBD2. This CDR3 spans 17 amino acids. Trimming removed 3 bases from V and 4 bases from J; junction bases left unmatched: 14. Germline V gene lookup returns CDR1 SGHTA and CDR2 FQGNSA. DNA of the CDR3: TGTGCCAGCAGCTTCCAAATAGGTAGCGGGGATTTATACGAGCAGTACTTC. Amino acids: CASSFQIGSGDLYEQYF. The whole variable domain, remainder taken from reference TRBV7-2 and TRBJ2-7, is GAGVSQSPSNKVTEKGKDVELRCDPISGHTALYWYRQSLGQGLEFLIYFQGNSAPDKSGLPSDRFSAERTGGSVSTLTIQRTQQEDSAVYLCASSFQIGSGDLYEQYFGPGTRLTVT.

The gene calls are TRBV5-1 and TRBJ1-1; TRBD1 is a possible D gene (5 bases). With 0 bases removed from V and 5 bases from J, the gap between germline ends came to 17 bases. Germline V gene sequence: CDR1 SGHRS, CDR2 YFSETQ. This CDR3 has 16 amino acids. The CDR3 protein is CASSLETGRPGTEAFF. The DNA for the CDR3 is TGCGCCAGCAGCTTGGAGACGGGTCGTCCAGGGACTGAAGCTTTCTTT. Full variable domain (outside the CDR3, taken from reference TRBV5-1 and TRBJ1-1): KAGVTQTPRYLIKTRGQQVTLSCSPISGHRSVSWYQQTPGQGLQFLFEYFSETQRNKGNFPGRFSGRQFSNSRSEMNVSTLELGDSALYLCASSLETGRPGTEAFFGQGTRLTVV.

This clone occurred once. The chain is built from TRBV28 and TRBJ2-5; TRBD1 matches at 7 bases. Trimming took 6 bases from V and 2 from J; bases not matched to a gene: 9. The CDR3 length is 15 residues. The germline V gene has CDR1 MDHEN and CDR2 SYDVKM. The CDR3 spells CASSLLGTDQETQYF. Here the CDR3 DNA reads TGTGCCAGCAGCTTACTCGGGACAGATCAAGAGACCCAGTACTTC.

Details on this clone: The same CDR3 also results from other DNA sequences found in this sample. CDR3 nucleotides: TGTGCCAGCAGTGAACTAGCGGGGGGGCAAGAGACCCAGTACTTC. Amino acid sequence: CASSELAGGQETQYF. The chain has TRBV6-1 and TRBJ2-5, with 12 bases that match TRBD2. The V gene end was trimmed by 2 bases and the J gene end by 2 bases; junction bases not matched to a gene: 0. Germline-derived CDR1 and CDR2 are MNHNS and SASEGT. This CDR3 has 15 amino acids.

V gene TRBV9 combines with J gene TRBJ2-2, with 11 bases fitting TRBD2. CDR3 length: 17 residues. From germline, CDR1 is SGDLS and CDR2 YYNGEE. The V gene end was trimmed by 4 bases and the J gene end by 2 bases; junction bases not matched to a gene: 7. DNA of the CDR3: TGTGCCAGCAGCCGGCTAGCGGGGGGCTCTAACACCGGGGAGCTGTTTTTT. Protein sequence: CASSRLAGGSNTGELFF.

This clone was detected a few times. V is TRBV28 and J is TRBJ2-5; 7 bases fit TRBD2. CDR3 length equals 15 residues. Germline assignment: CDR1 MDHEN and CDR2 SYDVKM. V shed 3 bases and J 3 bases; nucleotides not matched to a gene: 7. CDR3 protein: CASSLSGMIKETQYF. For the CDR3, the DNA is TGTGCCAGCAGTTTGAGCGGGATGATTAAAGAGACCCAGTACTTC.

The chain employs TRBV6-5 and TRBJ2-5; D call uncertain. This CDR3 region has 14 residues. The V and J ends lost 0 bases and 4 bases respectively, with 9 bases between them. Germline V lookup: CDR1 MNHEY, CDR2 SVGAGI. The DNA of the CDR3 is TGTGCCAGCAGTTACTCGATCGGTTCAGAGACCCAGTACTTC. Its protein product is CASSYSIGSETQYF.

This chain connects TRBV5-4 to TRBJ1-2; TRBD1 aligns across 10 bases. V lost 4 bases, J lost 6 bases, and 12 bases stayed unmatched. Germline values: CDR1 SGHNT, CDR2 YYREEE (reference sequence). CDR3 length: 16 amino acids. The chain's CDR3 is CASSPKTGGALDGYTF. DNA of the CDR3: TGTGCCAGCAGCCCCAAGACAGGGGGCGCGTTGGATGGCTACACCTTC.

The V call is TRBV9, the J call TRBJ2-3, with 9 bases aligning to TRBD2. Germline CDR1 SGDLS, CDR2 YYNGEE. Trimming at V came to 3 bases and at J to 1 base, leaving 6 bases not matched to a gene. There are 16 residues in the CDR3. The CDR3 region is CASSDGTSIRTDTQYF. The CDR3 nucleotides read TGTGCCAGCAGCGACGGGACTAGCATTCGCACAGATACGCAGTATTTT.

This clone appeared once. The J gene is TRBJ1-2, the V gene TRBV6-1; 8 bases align to TRBD1. Germline CDR1 reads MNHNS; CDR2 reads SASEGT. Trimming at V came to 8 bases and at J to 6 bases, leaving 5 bases not matched to a gene. CDR3 length: 12 amino acids. CDR3: CASSLRGHGYTF. The CDR3 DNA reads TGTGCCAGCTCCCTCAGGGGGCATGGCTACACCTTC.

J is TRBJ2-7 and V is TRBV5-1; TRBD1 aligns across 7 bases. Germline V gene data show CDR1 as SGHRS and CDR2 as YFSETQ. With 2 bases clipped from V and 2 bases from J, the junction kept 4 bases outside the gene matches. The length of the CDR3 is 14 residues. For the CDR3, the DNA is TGCGCCAGCAGCTTACAGGGGACAGCCTACGAGCAGTACTTC. Protein sequence: CASSLQGTAYEQYF.

This clone was seen a few times. This chain connects TRBV6-1 to TRBJ1-1, with TRBD1 as a possible D gene (6 bases). Trimming left V 7 bases short and J 2 bases short, with 11 bases between. Germline CDR1 is MNHNS and CDR2 is SASEGT. This CDR3 is built from 13 residues. CDR3 coding DNA: TGTGCCAGCACACCAGGGGCAAACACTGAAGCTTTCTTT. This encodes CASTPGANTEAFF.

The chain is built from TRBV28 and TRBJ1-2; D not certain. The CDR3 has 12 residues. Germline CDR1 is MDHEN and CDR2 is SYDVKM. Trimming took 2 bases from V and 7 from J, leaving 8 bases between them. For the CDR3, the DNA is TGTGCCAGCAGTTTACAGTTAACTGGCTACACCTTC. Its protein product is CASSLQLTGYTF.

The gene calls are TRBV2 and TRBJ2-1, with D perhaps TRBD1 (5 bases). V lost 6 bases and J 1 base, leaving 13 bases between the germline ends. This CDR3 contains 15 residues. From germline, CDR1 is SNHLY and CDR2 FYNNEI. For the CDR3, the DNA is TGTGCCAGCAGCCGCCCCAGGGCTTCCTACAATGAGCAGTTCTTC. Translating it yields CASSRPRASYNEQFF.

V gene TRBV7-9 combines with J gene TRBJ2-3; a possible D gene is TRBD2 (6 bases). The CDR3 has 14 residues. The V and J ends lost 1 base and 4 bases respectively, with 9 bases between them. Germline CDR1 SEHNR, CDR2 FQNEAQ (reference sequence). Here the CDR3 reads CASSLELASDTQYF. CDR3 DNA sequence: TGTGCCAGCAGCTTAGAACTAGCCTCAGATACGCAGTATTTT.

This chain joins TRBV7-9 and TRBJ1-6; no definite D call. Germline V lookup: CDR1 SEHNR, CDR2 FQNEAQ (reference sequence). The CDR3 runs to 16 residues. Trimming took off 5 bases at V and 7 bases at J, with 18 bases between the two ends. CDR3 protein: CASSTKPMAENSPLHF. In DNA form, the CDR3 reads TGTGCCAGCAGCACGAAGCCTATGGCGGAGAATTCACCCCTCCACTTT.

This chain links TRBV5-1 with TRBJ1-2, with TRBD1 as a possible D gene (6 bases). CDR1 is SGHRS and CDR2 is YFSETQ in the germline V gene. The V end was cut by 4 bases, the J end by 4 bases, with 14 bases between. This CDR3 has 14 amino acids. In DNA form, the CDR3 reads TGCGCCAGCAGCGTCGGGACAAATTCCTATGGCTACACCTTC. Protein product: CASSVGTNSYGYTF.

The chain carries TRBV5-3 and TRBJ1-4; TRBD1 agrees at 7 bases. TRBV5-3 is assigned to the ORF class and has an uncertain function. This CDR3 spans 16 amino acids. The V gene end was trimmed by 4 bases and the J gene end by 7 bases; junction bases not matched to a gene: 13. The CDR3 protein is CARSPLCEGAGEKLFF. CDR3 nucleotide sequence: TGTGCCAGAAGCCCCCTTTGTGAGGGGGCTGGTGAAAAACTGTTTTTT.

This chain uses TRBV4-1 with TRBJ2-7; 9 nucleotides agree with TRBD2. The CDR3 has 15 amino acids. J lost 3 bases, V lost 3 bases, and 6 bases had no gene match. Germline CDR1 reads MGHRA; CDR2 reads YSYEKL. This chain's CDR3 is CASSHEELAGYEQYF. The CDR3 DNA sequence: TGCGCCAGCAGCCATGAGGAACTAGCGGGCTACGAGCAGTACTTC.

The chain carries TRBV6-5 and TRBJ2-2; possibly TRBD1 for D (5 bases). V shed 4 bases and J shed 5 bases, with 11 bases lying between them. The germline CDR1 and CDR2 sequences are MNHEY and SVGAGI. This CDR3 contains 14 residues. CDR3 residues: CASSFQRQTGELFF. CDR3 bases: TGTGCCAGCAGTTTTCAACGACAGACCGGGGAGCTGTTTTTT.

This clone was observed a single time. The CDR3 loop is CASSQETAYQETQYF. CDR3 coding DNA: TGTGCCAGCAGCCAAGAAACCGCGTACCAAGAGACCCAGTACTTC. This chain connects TRBV14 to TRBJ2-5; D not certain. Per the germline V gene, CDR1 is SGHDN and CDR2 is FVKESK. Trimming removed 0 bases at V and 0 bases at J, with 8 bases between. This CDR3 contains 15 residues.

The sample holds a few counts of this clone. V and J are TRBV5-5 and TRBJ2-1; tentative D call: TRBD2 (5 bases). V shed 2 bases and J shed 0 bases, with 12 bases lying between them. This CDR3 has 16 amino acids. Looked up from germline, CDR1 is SGHKS and CDR2 is YYEKEE (reference sequence). CDR3 in amino acids: CASSFKDFSSYNEQFF. For the CDR3, the DNA is TGTGCCAGCAGCTTCAAGGACTTCAGCTCCTACAATGAGCAGTTCTTC.

The CDR3 DNA reads TGCGCCAGCAGCGCCCTCGGGGGCGAGCAGTACTTC. It is translated as CASSALGGEQYF. The gene calls are TRBV5-1 and TRBJ2-7, with D maybe TRBD2 (6 bases). Looked up from germline, CDR1 is SGHRS and CDR2 is YFSETQ. V lost 4 bases to trimming and J lost 6 bases, with 11 bases between them. The CDR3 has 12 residues.

CDR3 in amino acids: CASSIGAGGPLLSYEQYF. The CDR3 nucleotides read TGTGCCAGTAGTATCGGAGCGGGGGGACCTCTACTCTCCTACGAGCAGTACTTC. V and J are TRBV19 and TRBJ2-7, with 9 bases aligning to TRBD2. V was clipped by 3 bases and J by 0 bases; unmatched bases: 12. CDR3 length: 18 amino acids. CDR1 LNHDA and CDR2 SQIVND come from the germline V gene (reference sequence).

This chain connects TRBV6-4 to TRBJ1-5; weak D call: TRBD1 (5 bases). CDR1 and CDR2 from the germline V gene are MRHNA and SNTAGT. V gave up 4 bases and J gave up 9 bases, with 16 bases separating them. The CDR3 length is 14 residues. As DNA, the CDR3 is TGTGCCAGCAGTGTTGACGGGGGGACCAGGCCCCAGCATTTT. Amino acids: CASSVDGGTRPQHF.

The chain has TRBV27 and TRBJ2-3, with 11 bases lining up with TRBD2. CDR3 length: 15 amino acids. With 2 bases clipped from V and 5 bases from J, the junction kept 3 bases outside the gene matches. Germline V gene sequence: CDR1 MNHEY, CDR2 SMNVEV (reference sequence). In DNA form, the CDR3 reads TGTGCCAGCAGTTTAACTAGCGGGGGAGGAGATACGCAGTATTTT. Amino acid sequence: CASSLTSGGGDTQYF.